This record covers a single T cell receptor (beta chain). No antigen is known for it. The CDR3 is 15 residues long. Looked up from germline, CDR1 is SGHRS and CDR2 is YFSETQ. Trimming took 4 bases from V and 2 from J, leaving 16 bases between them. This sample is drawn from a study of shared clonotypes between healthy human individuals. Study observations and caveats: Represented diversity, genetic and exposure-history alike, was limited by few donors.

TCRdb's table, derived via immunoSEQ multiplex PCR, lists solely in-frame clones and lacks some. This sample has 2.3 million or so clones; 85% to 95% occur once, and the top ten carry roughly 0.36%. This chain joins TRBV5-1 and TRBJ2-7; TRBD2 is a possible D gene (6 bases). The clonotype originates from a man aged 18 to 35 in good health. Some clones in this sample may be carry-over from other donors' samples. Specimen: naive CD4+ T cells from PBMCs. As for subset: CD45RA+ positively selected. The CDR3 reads CASSLGAAGPYEQYF. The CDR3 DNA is TGCGCCAGCAGCCTCGGCGCGGCGGGACCCTACGAGCAGTACTTC.